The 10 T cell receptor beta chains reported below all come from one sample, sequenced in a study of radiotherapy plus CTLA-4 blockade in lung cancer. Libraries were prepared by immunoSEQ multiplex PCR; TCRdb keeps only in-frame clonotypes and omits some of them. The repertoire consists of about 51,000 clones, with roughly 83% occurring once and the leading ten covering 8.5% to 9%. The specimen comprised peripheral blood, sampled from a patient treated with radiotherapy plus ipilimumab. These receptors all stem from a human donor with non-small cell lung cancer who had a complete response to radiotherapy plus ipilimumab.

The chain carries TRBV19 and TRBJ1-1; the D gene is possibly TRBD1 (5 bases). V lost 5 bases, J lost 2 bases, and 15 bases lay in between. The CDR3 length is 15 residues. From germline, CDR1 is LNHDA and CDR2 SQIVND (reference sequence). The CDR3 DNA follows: TGTGCCAGTAGTCCCCTAGGGCAGGGAAACACTGAAGCTTTCTTT. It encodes CASSPLGQGNTEAFF.

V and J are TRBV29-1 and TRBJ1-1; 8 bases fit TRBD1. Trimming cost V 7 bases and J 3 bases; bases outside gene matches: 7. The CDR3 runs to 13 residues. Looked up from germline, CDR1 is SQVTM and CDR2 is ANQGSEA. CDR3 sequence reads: CSAGQGPYTEAFF. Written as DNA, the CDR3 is TGCAGCGCCGGACAGGGTCCATACACTGAAGCTTTCTTT.

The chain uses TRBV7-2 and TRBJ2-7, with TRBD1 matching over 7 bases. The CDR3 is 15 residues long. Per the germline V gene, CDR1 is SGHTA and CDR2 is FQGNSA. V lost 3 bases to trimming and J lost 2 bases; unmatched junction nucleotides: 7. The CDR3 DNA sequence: TGTGCCAGCAGCTTCTTTGGGGACAGAACCTACGAGCAGTACTTC. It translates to CASSFFGDRTYEQYF. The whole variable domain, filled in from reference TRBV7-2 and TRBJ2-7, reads GAGVSQSPSNKVTEKGKDVELRCDPISGHTALYWYRQSLGQGLEFLIYFQGNSAPDKSGLPSDRFSAERTGGSVSTLTIQRTQQEDSAVYLCASSFFGDRTYEQYFGPGTRLTVT.

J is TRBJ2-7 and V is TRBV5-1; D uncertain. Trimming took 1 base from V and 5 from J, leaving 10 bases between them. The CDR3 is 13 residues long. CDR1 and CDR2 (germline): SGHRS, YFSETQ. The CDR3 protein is CASSLQQTDEQYF. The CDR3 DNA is TGCGCCAGCAGCTTGCAACAGACCGACGAGCAGTACTTC.

CDR3 DNA sequence: TGTGCCAGCAGTTCGTCGGGGGGACACTCCTACGAGCAGTACGTC. Amino acids: CASSSSGGHSYEQYV. The chain has TRBV28 and TRBJ2-7; D is possibly TRBD2 (7 bases). Germline assignment: CDR1 MDHEN and CDR2 SYDVKM. This CDR3 has 15 amino acids. Trimming removed 4 bases from V and 0 bases from J, with 13 bases in between.

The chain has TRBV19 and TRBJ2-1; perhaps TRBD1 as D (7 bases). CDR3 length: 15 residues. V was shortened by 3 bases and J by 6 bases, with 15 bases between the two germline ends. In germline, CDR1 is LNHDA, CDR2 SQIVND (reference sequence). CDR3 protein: CASSMGNRGGNEQFF. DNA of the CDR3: TGTGCCAGTAGTATGGGGAACAGGGGAGGCAATGAGCAGTTCTTC.

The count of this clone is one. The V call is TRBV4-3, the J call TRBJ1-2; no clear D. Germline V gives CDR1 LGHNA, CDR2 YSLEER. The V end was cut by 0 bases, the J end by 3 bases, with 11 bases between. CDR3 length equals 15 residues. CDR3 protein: CASSQDQQDYYGYTF. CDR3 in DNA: TGCGCCAGCAGCCAAGATCAGCAGGATTACTATGGCTACACCTTC.

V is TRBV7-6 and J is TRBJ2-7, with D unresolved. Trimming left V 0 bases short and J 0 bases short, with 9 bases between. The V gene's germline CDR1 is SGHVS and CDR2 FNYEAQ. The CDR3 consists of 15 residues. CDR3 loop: CASSLAGGSSYEQYF. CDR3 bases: TGTGCCAGCAGCTTAGCCGGCGGCAGCTCCTACGAGCAGTACTTC.

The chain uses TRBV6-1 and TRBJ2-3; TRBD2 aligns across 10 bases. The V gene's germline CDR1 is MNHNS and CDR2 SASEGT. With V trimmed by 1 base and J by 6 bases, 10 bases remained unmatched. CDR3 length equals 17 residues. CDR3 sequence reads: CASSEGLAGSSGDTQYF. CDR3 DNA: TGTGCCAGCAGTGAAGGACTAGCGGGCTCCTCCGGGGATACGCAGTATTTT.

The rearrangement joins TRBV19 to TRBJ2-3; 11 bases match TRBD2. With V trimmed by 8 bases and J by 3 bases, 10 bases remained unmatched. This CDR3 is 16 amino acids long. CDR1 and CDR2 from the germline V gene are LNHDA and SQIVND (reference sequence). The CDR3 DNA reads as TGTGCCAGTCGAAATCGACTAGCGGGAATGACAGATACGCAGTATTTT. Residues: CASRNRLAGMTDTQYF.